Following are 24 T cell receptor beta chains from one sample sequenced in a study of T-cell memory formation after mild COVID-19. TCRdb fed the 5' RACE reads into MiXCR, producing one record per CDR3 protein. The profile covers about 320,000 distinct CDR3 sequences, with over 11% appearing a single time and approximately 22% taken by the ten largest. Sequenced material: PBMCs or a T cell subset sorted from them (not recorded which). The receptors were gathered from a man between 18 and 29 years old who had mild COVID-19 (a few samples of this study predate the infection). Cell type and time point are not known.

A few counts support this clonotype. The rearrangement links TRBV7-8 to TRBJ1-5; the D is unclear. The CDR3 is 15 residues long. The germline V and J ends were trimmed by 3 bases and 1 base, with 10 bases remaining between them. Per germline, CDR1 SGHVS and CDR2 FQNEAQ. In DNA form, the CDR3 reads TGTGCCAGCAGCTTTGATGAGAGAAGCAATCAGCCCCAGCATTTT. Translated: CASSFDERSNQPQHF.

This clonotype was found many times. The chain has TRBV14 and TRBJ2-1; D is ambiguous. V dropped 8 bases and J dropped 5 bases, with 4 bases sitting between them. This CDR3 comprises 10 residues. Germline V gene data show CDR1 as SGHDN and CDR2 as FVKESK. This CDR3 is CASGNNEQFF. The CDR3 nucleotides read TGTGCCAGCGGGAACAATGAGCAGTTCTTC.

This clonotype was seen ten or more times. V usage is TRBV4-1 and J usage is TRBJ2-4, with TRBD1 matching 10 bases. The germline gives CDR1 MGHRA, CDR2 YSYEKL. The V segment lost 1 base and the J segment 0 bases; nucleotides outside the gene matches: 21. This CDR3 comprises 23 residues. CDR3 in amino acids: CASSQARVRLGTGERIAKNIQYF. CDR3 sequence (DNA): TGCGCCAGCAGCCAAGCACGTGTCCGGTTGGGGACAGGGGAGAGGATAGCCAAAAACATTCAGTACTTC.

The V call is TRBV4-3, the J call TRBJ2-7, with D perhaps matching TRBD1 or TRBD2 (5 bases each). This CDR3 is built from 16 residues. Trimming pared 0 bases from V and 3 bases from J, leaving 15 bases between. Per germline, CDR1 LGHNA and CDR2 YSLEER. CDR3 bases: TGCGCCAGCAGCCAAGATTGGGCAGGGACCCTCTACGAGCAGTACTTC. It specifies CASSQDWAGTLYEQYF.

This sequence joins TRBV7-2 and TRBJ2-7, with TRBD2 identical over 13 bases. The germline V gene has CDR1 SGHTA and CDR2 FQGNSA. V was pared by 5 bases and J by 3 bases, with 1 base of the junction left unmatched. The CDR3 consists of 14 residues. The CDR3 nucleotides read TGTGCCAGCAGCAGGACTAGCGGGGGCTACGAGCAGTACTTC. Encoded protein: CASSRTSGGYEQYF.

This chain uses TRBV21-1 with TRBJ2-7. TRBV21-1 is labeled a pseudogene. The CDR3 is 13 amino acids. Here the CDR3 reads CASSKTDSYEQYF. The CDR3 DNA reads as TGTGCCAGCAGCAAAACCGACTCCTACGAGCAGTACTTC.

This clonotype was detected only a few times. The chain combines TRBV7-2 with TRBJ2-3; 8 bases are shared with TRBD2. V dropped 2 bases and J dropped 3; count of bases not matched to a gene: 4. The CDR3 is 15 residues long. Looked up from germline, CDR1 is SGHTA and CDR2 is FQGNSA. CDR3: CASSLRGGRTDTQYF. CDR3 DNA: TGTGCCAGCAGCTTACGGGGGGGCCGGACAGATACGCAGTATTTT.

This clonotype was seen more than once but under ten times. The rearrangement joins TRBV6-5 to TRBJ1-2, with D perhaps matching TRBD1 (5 bases). CDR1 is MNHEY, CDR2 SVGAGI, per germline. The CDR3 extends over 14 amino acids. Trimming removed 4 bases from V and 6 bases from J, with 15 bases in between. The CDR3 DNA is TGTGCCAGCAGTTGGAATCAGGGTAGGGATGGCTACACCTTC. Translation: CASSWNQGRDGYTF.

This clonotype was counted a few times. CDR3 sequence reads: CASSGVLADTQYF. For the CDR3, the DNA is TGTGCCAGCAGCGGTGTGCTGGCGGATACGCAGTATTTT. The rearrangement links TRBV7-2 to TRBJ2-3; D gene ambiguous. The V end was cut by 5 bases, the J end by 6 bases, with 12 bases between. The CDR3 runs to 13 residues. The V gene's germline CDR1 is SGHTA and CDR2 FQGNSA.

This clonotype was seen only a few times. The J gene is TRBJ2-7, the V gene TRBV12-3 or TRBV12-4, with 8 bases identical to TRBD1. After removal of 1 base from V and 3 bases from J, the junction contained 8 bases not matched to a gene. The CDR3 is made up of 16 amino acids. Here the CDR3 DNA reads TGTGCCAGCAGTTTAGGGTCGGACAGGGCCAACTACGAGCAGTACTTC. This sequence encodes CASSLGSDRANYEQYF.

This clonotype has only a few counts. The CDR3 coding sequence is TGTGCCAGCTCACCACGGGCGGGGTGGGTCTACGAGCAGTACTTC. It is translated as CASSPRAGWVYEQYF. The chain links TRBV18 to TRBJ2-7, with D tentatively TRBD2 (6 bases). This CDR3 contains 15 residues. Germline values: CDR1 KGHSH, CDR2 LQKENI. V was shortened by 1 base and J by 3 bases, with 13 bases between the two germline ends.

Many counts were recorded for this clonotype. This chain connects TRBV4-2 to TRBJ2-3, with D perhaps TRBD1 or TRBD2 (5 bases each). The CDR3 spans 14 residues. The V end was cut by 4 bases, the J end by 0 bases, with 8 bases between. From germline, CDR1 is LGHNA and CDR2 YNFKEQ. CDR3 residues: CASSPGRSTDTQYF. In nucleotides, the CDR3 is TGTGCCAGCAGCCCGGGACGGAGCACAGATACGCAGTATTTT.

Only a few counts were recorded for this clonotype. V gene TRBV25-1 combines with J gene TRBJ2-7; 8 bases agree with TRBD1. The CDR3 is made up of 16 amino acids. Trimming removed 4 bases from V and 1 base from J; junction bases left unmatched: 9. CDR1 and CDR2 (germline): MGHDK, SYGVNS. As DNA, the CDR3 is TGTGCCAGCAGTGGGATCAGGGGGCTTCCTTCCTACGAGCAGTACTTC. Amino acids: CASSGIRGLPSYEQYF.

The DNA of the CDR3 is TGTGCCACCAGTGAGTCACTAGCGGGGGCGTACAATGAGCAGTTCTTC. Translated: CATSESLAGAYNEQFF. The rearrangement joins TRBV24-1 to TRBJ2-1, with 11 positions matching TRBD2. CDR1 is KGHDR, CDR2 SFDVKD, per germline. The CDR3 length is 16 residues. Trimming took 4 bases from V and 4 from J; bases not matched to a gene: 5.

The chain couples TRBV21-1 to TRBJ2-7; TRBD1 is taken as the D call from the table, unchecked against the DNA. TRBV21-1 is designated a pseudogene. The CDR3 has 17 amino acids. CDR3 bases: TGTGCCAGCAGGCCCGTCAACCTGGACGGCGCCGGGGACGAGCAGTACTTC. Protein: CASRPVNLDGAGDEQYF.

This clonotype was counted only a few times. The V and J genes are TRBV5-1 and TRBJ2-1; TRBD2 matches at 8 bases. CDR3 size: 16 residues. V was pared by 4 bases and J by 7 bases, with 13 bases of the junction left unmatched. Germline V gene sequence: CDR1 SGHRS, CDR2 YFSETQ. The CDR3 loop reads CASSGGVGLGGNEQFF. The DNA for the CDR3 is TGCGCCAGCAGCGGGGGCGTGGGACTAGGGGGTAATGAGCAGTTCTTC.

There are many counts of this clonotype. The chain carries TRBV20-1 and TRBJ2-1, with D perhaps matching TRBD2 (5 bases). V was cut by 7 bases and J by 2 bases, with 15 bases left in between. The CDR3 is 14 amino acids. Germline V gene sequence: CDR1 DFQATT, CDR2 SNEGSKA (reference sequence). As DNA, the CDR3 is TGCAGTGGGACTGGCGGGCTCCCCTACAATGAGCAGTTCTTC. Amino acid sequence: CSGTGGLPYNEQFF.

The gene calls are TRBV4-1 and TRBJ1-2; D is unresolved. Deletions cut 2 bases from V and 0 bases from J, with 13 bases between. Germline V gene data show CDR1 as MGHRA and CDR2 as YSYEKL. The CDR3 runs 16 residues. DNA for the CDR3: TGCGCCAGCAGCCAAAAGGCAGAGAAGCCTAACTATGGCTACACCTTC. This translates into CASSQKAEKPNYGYTF.

This clonotype was seen only a few times. This sequence joins TRBV6-1 and TRBJ1-1; 11 positions match TRBD1. The CDR3 has 18 residues. The germline V gene encodes CDR1 MNHNS and CDR2 SASEGT. V was pared by 5 bases and J by 5 bases, with 16 bases of the junction left unmatched. The CDR3 is CASSWPGQGDQIMTEAFF. CDR3 coding DNA: TGTGCCAGCAGTTGGCCGGGACAGGGGGACCAAATAATGACTGAAGCTTTCTTT.

This clonotype was counted many times. The chain couples TRBV18 to TRBJ2-3; the D gene is possibly TRBD2 (6 bases). This CDR3 is 14 amino acids long. The V end lost 0 bases, the J end lost 8 bases, and 12 bases lay between the germline ends. Per the germline V gene, CDR1 is KGHSH and CDR2 is LQKENI. CDR3 DNA: TGTGCCAGCTCACCACCACTAGCAGGAGGTACGCAGTATTTT. Its translation: CASSPPLAGGTQYF.

The chain recombines TRBV3-2 with TRBJ1-5. TRBV3-2 counts as a pseudogene. CDR3 length equals 17 residues. CDR3 in amino acids: CASSQDFSRFSNQPQHF. Written as DNA, the CDR3 is TGTGCCAGCAGCCAAGATTTTAGCAGGTTTAGCAATCAGCCCCAGCATTTT.

This clonotype was observed a handful of times. The rearrangement links TRBV6-2 or TRBV6-3 to TRBJ2-3; either TRBD1 or TRBD2 may fit D (5 bases each). Germline CDR1 reads MNHEY; CDR2 reads SVGEGT. Between the trimmed V and J ends, which lost 0 bases and 2 bases, there was a span of 12 bases. CDR3 length: 16 amino acids. DNA of the CDR3: TGTGCCAGCAGTTACTCGGGACGGAGGCCCACAGATACGCAGTATTTT. Its protein is CASSYSGRRPTDTQYF.

This chain joins TRBV18 and TRBJ2-7, with D possibly called TRBD1 or TRBD2 (5 bases each). Trimming shortened V by 8 bases and J by 4 bases, and 15 bases separated the two germline ends. Germline-derived CDR1 and CDR2 are KGHSH and LQKENI. The CDR3 totals 13 residues. The CDR3 DNA follows: TGTGCCAGCCGGACGGTTGGGGGTTACGAGCAGTACTTC. The encoded protein is CASRTVGGYEQYF.

The CDR3 DNA follows: TGTGCCAGCAGTTCAATTTTGGGGACTCCTGGGGACAATGAGCAGTTCTTC. Its translation: CASSSILGTPGDNEQFF. This chain uses TRBV6-2 or TRBV6-3 with TRBJ2-1; D may be TRBD2 (6 bases). The V gene lost 4 bases and the J gene lost 5 bases, with 21 bases spanning the gap. Looked up from germline, CDR1 is MNHEY and CDR2 is SVGEGT. CDR3 length: 17 amino acids.